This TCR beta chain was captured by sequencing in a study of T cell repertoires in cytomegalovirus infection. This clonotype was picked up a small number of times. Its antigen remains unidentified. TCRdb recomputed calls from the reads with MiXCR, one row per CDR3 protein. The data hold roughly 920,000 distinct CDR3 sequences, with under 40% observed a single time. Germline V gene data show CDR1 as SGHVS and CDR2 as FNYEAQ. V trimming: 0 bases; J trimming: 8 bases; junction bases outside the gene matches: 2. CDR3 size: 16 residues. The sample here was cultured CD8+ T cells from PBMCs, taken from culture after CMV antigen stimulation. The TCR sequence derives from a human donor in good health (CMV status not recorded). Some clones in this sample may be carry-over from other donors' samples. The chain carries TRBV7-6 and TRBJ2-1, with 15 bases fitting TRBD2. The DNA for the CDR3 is TGTGCCAGCAGCTTAGCTGGACTAGCGGGGGGGCATGAGCAGTTCTTC. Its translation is CASSLAGLAGGHEQFF.